This T cell receptor (beta chain) came from a study of early T cells in non-severe SARS-CoV-2 infection. Study-wide context: The chains were unpaired, and the sequenced material was bulk RNA from unsorted whole blood. General study points: VDJdb matching, biased toward anti-spike CD8 responses, missed private and CD4 specificities.

In its sample, this clonotype was seen many times. Its antigen is not known. The CDR3 sequence is 15 residues long. The germline CDR1 and CDR2 sequences are MDHEN and SYDVKM. V dropped 3 bases and J dropped 4; count of bases not matched to a gene: 8. Unique molecular identifiers (one per individual cDNA molecule) were attached. A single record per CDR3 protein comes from TCRdb applying MiXCR to the 5' RACE reads. The table lists about 58,000 distinct CDR3 sequences, 6% to 8.5% of them singletons. The sequence came from an adult who was a healthcare worker with PCR-confirmed SARS-CoV-2 infection or an uninfected control (not recorded which). This rearrangement joins TRBV28 to TRBJ2-7, with 8 bases identical to TRBD1. The sample taken for sequencing was whole blood. The CDR3 region has the DNA TGTGCCAGCAGTTTCGCCGGGACAGGCTCTTACGAGCAGTACTTC. It is translated as CASSFAGTGSYEQYF.